A single sample is the source of the 16 T cell receptor beta chains below, sequenced in a study of cytotoxic CD8 clonotypes in ibrutinib-treated CLL. The method was immunoSEQ multiplex PCR; TCRdb's version includes in-frame clones alone and lacks a portion of them. The sample carries 90,000 to 100,000 clones, about 78% recorded once. Sequencing used PBMCs, obtained after 12 months of ibrutinib treatment. Source of these receptors: a human donor with chronic lymphocytic leukemia.

The V call is TRBV7-3, the J call TRBJ2-1; 15 bases match TRBD2. Germline assignment: CDR1 SGHTA and CDR2 FQGTGA. This CDR3 contains 16 residues. V lost 1 base, J lost 8 bases, and 3 bases stayed unmatched. The CDR3 protein is CASSLMGLAGGYEQFF. CDR3 bases: TGTGCCAGCAGCTTAATGGGACTAGCGGGGGGATATGAGCAGTTCTTC.

This rearrangement joins TRBV11-3 to TRBJ1-1; D gene uncertain. CDR3 length equals 13 residues. The V and J ends lost 0 bases and 10 bases respectively, with 12 bases between them. Per germline, CDR1 SGHNT and CDR2 YENEEA. The CDR3: CASSLENGQGAFF. For the CDR3, the DNA is TGTGCCAGCAGCTTAGAAAATGGGCAAGGAGCTTTCTTT.

The chain joins TRBV27 to TRBJ2-4; maybe TRBD2 (5 bases). V lost 5 bases and J 6 bases, leaving 11 bases between the germline ends. This CDR3 has 13 amino acids. Per the germline V gene, CDR1 is MNHEY and CDR2 is SMNVEV (reference sequence). The CDR3 sequence is CASSRSGGNIQYF. The CDR3 DNA is TGTGCCAGCAGTCGTTCCGGAGGAAACATTCAGTACTTC.

This rearrangement joins TRBV5-1 to TRBJ2-1, with 10 positions matching TRBD2. Germline V gives CDR1 SGHRS, CDR2 YFSETQ. Germline trimming cut 1 base from V and 7 bases from J; bases unmatched to any gene: 5. The CDR3 consists of 15 residues. CDR3 sequence reads: CASSLSLAGSNEQFF. The CDR3 nucleotides are TGCGCCAGCAGCTTGTCACTAGCGGGGTCAAATGAGCAGTTCTTC.

The chain recombines TRBV30 with TRBJ2-2; TRBD1 matches 10 bases. J gave up 7 bases and V 5 bases, and 4 bases lay outside the gene matches. The CDR3 has 13 amino acids. Germline V gene lookup returns CDR1 GTSNPN and CDR2 SVGIG (reference sequence). The CDR3 DNA reads as TGTGCCTGGGACAGGGGGCAGGGCGGGGAGCTGTTTTTT. Translating gives CAWDRGQGGELFF.

This clone has just a few counts. The V and J genes are TRBV7-8 and TRBJ2-5, with 11 bases lining up with TRBD2. This CDR3 has 14 amino acids. With V trimmed by 9 bases and J by 5 bases, 8 bases remained unmatched. Germline V lookup: CDR1 SGHVS, CDR2 FQNEAQ. The CDR3 is CASLLAGAGETQYF. In DNA form, the CDR3 reads TGTGCCAGTCTACTAGCGGGGGCCGGGGAGACCCAGTACTTC.

This chain joins TRBV27 and TRBJ1-1; D is unclear. The germline CDR1 and CDR2 sequences are MNHEY and SMNVEV (reference sequence). The CDR3 loop spans 13 amino acids. The V and J ends lost 2 bases and 1 base respectively, with 5 bases between them. As DNA, the CDR3 is TGTGCCAGCAGTTTAAAAGGGAACACTGAAGCTTTCTTT. This gives the protein CASSLKGNTEAFF.

The J gene is TRBJ2-7, the V gene TRBV2, with 7 bases aligning to TRBD1. The V segment lost 5 bases and the J segment 0 bases; nucleotides outside the gene matches: 7. This CDR3 contains 15 residues. Germline assignment: CDR1 SNHLY and CDR2 FYNNEI. Here the CDR3 DNA reads TGTGCCAGCAGTAAACTTTGGGACAGCTCCTACGAGCAGTACTTC. It encodes CASSKLWDSSYEQYF.

The rearrangement links TRBV7-2 to TRBJ1-1; tentatively, D is TRBD1 (5 bases). Germline lookup yields CDR1 SGHTA and CDR2 FQGNSA. V lost 6 bases and J 7 bases, leaving 12 bases between the germline ends. This CDR3 spans 12 amino acids. The CDR3 loop is CASRPDTVEAFF. The CDR3 nucleotides are TGTGCCAGCAGACCGGACACCGTTGAAGCTTTCTTT. The full variable domain, its missing parts supplied by reference TRBV7-2 and TRBJ1-1, is GAGVSQSPSNKVTEKGKDVELRCDPISGHTALYWYRQSLGQGLEFLIYFQGNSAPDKSGLPSDRFSAERTGGSVSTLTIQRTQQEDSAVYLCASRPDTVEAFFGQGTRLTVV.

This clone occurred once. The chain is built from TRBV9 and TRBJ2-3; 16 bases are shared with TRBD2. Trimming took 0 bases from V and 8 from J; bases not matched to a gene: 6. Germline CDR1 and CDR2: SGDLS and YYNGEE. CDR3 length: 17 residues. As DNA, the CDR3 is TGTGCCAGCAGCGTAGCGGGACTAGCGGGGGGGCCCCCTACGCAGTATTTT. Its translation is CASSVAGLAGGPPTQYF.

This clone was seen once. The J gene is TRBJ2-1, the V gene TRBV29-1, with D perhaps assigned TRBD1 or TRBD2 (5 bases each). Trimming stripped 7 bases from V and 4 bases from J, with 14 bases between. This CDR3 has 13 residues. Per germline, CDR1 SQVTM and CDR2 ANQGSEA. DNA for the CDR3: TGCAGCGGGGAGTCGCAGGGTTACAATGAGCAGTTCTTC. Its protein is CSGESQGYNEQFF.

The gene calls are TRBV18 and TRBJ1-4; D unclear. The CDR3 consists of 15 residues. Trimming removed 3 bases from V and 4 bases from J, with 12 bases in between. Germline V gene data show CDR1 as KGHSH and CDR2 as LQKENI. The CDR3 here is CASSPDMRDNEKLFF. The CDR3 region has the DNA TGTGCCAGCTCACCTGATATGCGGGATAATGAAAAACTGTTTTTT.

The chain has TRBV6-1 and TRBJ1-5; D not resolved. CDR1 is MNHNS and CDR2 is SASEGT in the germline V gene. This CDR3 has 14 amino acids. The V end was cut by 0 bases, the J end by 2 bases, with 5 bases between. CDR3 in amino acids: CASSEASRNQPQHF. DNA for the CDR3: TGTGCCAGCAGTGAAGCGAGTCGCAATCAGCCCCAGCATTTT.

The DNA for the CDR3 is TGCGCCAGCAGATCCGGATCGGGGGCCCCGGAGGAGCAGTACTTC. Protein product: CASRSGSGAPEEQYF. The chain combines TRBV5-1 with TRBJ2-7, with D perhaps being TRBD1 or TRBD2 (6 bases each). CDR1 SGHRS and CDR2 YFSETQ come from the germline V gene. V lost 5 bases to trimming and J lost 7 bases, with 22 bases between them. The CDR3 consists of 15 residues.

The rearrangement uses TRBV30 and TRBJ1-1; possibly TRBD1 for D (5 bases). V lost 2 bases, J lost 7 bases, and 11 bases lay in between. This CDR3 contains 12 residues. Germline CDR1 and CDR2: GTSNPN and SVGIG (reference sequence). CDR3 bases: TGTGCCTGGAGTCGAAGACAGTTTGAAGCTTTCTTT. Amino acids: CAWSRRQFEAFF.

The rearrangement uses TRBV6-1 and TRBJ1-5; 7 bases fit TRBD1. The V segment lost 3 bases and the J segment 1 base; nucleotides outside the gene matches: 3. CDR3 length equals 15 residues. Germline loops: CDR1 MNHNS, CDR2 SASEGT. The CDR3 spells CASSEMTGSNQPQHF. The CDR3 DNA sequence: TGTGCCAGCAGTGAGATGACAGGGAGCAATCAGCCCCAGCATTTT.